This passage covers 24 T cell receptor beta chains from one sample sequenced in a study of cytomegalovirus exposure and HLA in healthy donors. A multiplex PCR was run with 60 Vbeta primers and 13 Jbeta primers. Here immunoSEQ multiplex PCR was the method, and the copy in TCRdb shows in-frame clones only, minus some. This listing includes some 130,000 clones. The sample comprised PBMCs. The receptors originated from a man aged 18-30 years in good health and CMV-seronegative.

The chain has TRBV5-4 and TRBJ1-4; possibly TRBD1 for D (6 bases). The germline V and J ends were trimmed by 3 bases and 2 bases, with 11 bases remaining between them. This CDR3 contains 15 residues. Per germline, CDR1 SGHNT and CDR2 YYREEE (reference sequence). The CDR3 sequence is CASSSDRITNEKLFF. CDR3 bases: TGTGCCAGCAGCTCCGACAGGATCACTAATGAAAAACTGTTTTTT.

This chain links TRBV9 with TRBJ1-1, with 11 positions matching TRBD1. In germline, CDR1 is SGDLS, CDR2 YYNGEE. The CDR3 length is 15 residues. V lost 2 bases, J lost 4 bases, and 4 bases stayed unmatched. The CDR3 reads CASSVTGTGGTEAFF. The DNA of the CDR3 is TGTGCCAGCAGCGTTACCGGGACAGGGGGCACTGAAGCTTTCTTT.

This sequence joins TRBV27 and TRBJ2-5, with D possibly being TRBD2 (6 bases). The CDR3 spans 17 residues. The germline V gene encodes CDR1 MNHEY and CDR2 SMNVEV (reference sequence). With 3 bases removed from V and 4 bases from J, the gap between germline ends came to 21 bases. In DNA, the CDR3 is TGTGCCAGCAGTTTGTTGAGGGTGGGGAGGTCCCCAGAGACCCAGTACTTC. It encodes CASSLLRVGRSPETQYF.

The J gene is TRBJ2-3, the V gene TRBV18; 14 nucleotides align to TRBD2. CDR3 size: 15 residues. V was clipped by 2 bases and J by 7 bases; unmatched bases: 2. Germline CDR1 and CDR2: KGHSH and LQKENI. The CDR3 loop reads CASSPGTSGRYTQYF. The CDR3 bases are TGTGCCAGCTCACCAGGGACTAGCGGGAGATATACGCAGTATTTT.

J is TRBJ2-3 and V is TRBV7-3; 9 bases are shared with TRBD1. Germline V CDR1 and CDR2: SGHTA, FQGTGA. The ends lost 8 bases at V and 4 bases at J; junction bases unmatched: 4. The CDR3 totals 13 residues. The CDR3 spells CASWDRVSDTQYF. CDR3 sequence (DNA): TGTGCCAGCTGGGACAGGGTGTCAGATACGCAGTATTTT.

This chain joins TRBV29-1 and TRBJ1-1; D not resolved. The V and J ends lost 3 bases and 4 bases respectively, with 9 bases between them. Germline V gene sequence: CDR1 SQVTM, CDR2 ANQGSEA. CDR3 length: 12 amino acids. The CDR3 bases are TGCAGCGTTGATCCCGGAGTCACTGAAGCTTTCTTT. Translation: CSVDPGVTEAFF.

CDR3 region: CASSINGQGITSYEQYF. For the CDR3, the DNA is TGTGCCAGTAGTATCAACGGGCAGGGGATAACCTCCTACGAGCAGTACTTC. The rearrangement links TRBV19 to TRBJ2-7; a weak D match, TRBD1 (6 bases). This CDR3 is 17 amino acids long. Germline-derived CDR1 and CDR2 are LNHDA and SQIVND (reference sequence). Trimming took off 3 bases at V and 0 bases at J, with 18 bases between the two ends.

V is TRBV29-1 and J is TRBJ1-2; D call uncertain. The CDR3 covers 8 residues. Looked up from germline, CDR1 is SQVTM and CDR2 is ANQGSEA. Trimming removed 4 bases from V and 12 bases from J, with 6 bases in between. The DNA of the CDR3 is TGCAGCGTTGGGGAGGACACCTTC. It is translated as CSVGEDTF. The full variable domain, with the rest looked up from reference TRBV29-1 and TRBJ1-2, is SAVISQKPSRDICQRGTSLTIQCQVDSQVTMMFWYRQQPGQSLTLIATANQGSEATYESGFVIDKFPISRPNLTFSTLTVSNMSPEDSSIYLCSVGEDTFGSGTRLTVV.

The chain links TRBV7-6 to TRBJ1-4, with D perhaps matching TRBD1 (6 bases). Trimming took 5 bases from V and 4 from J, leaving 14 bases between them. CDR1 is SGHVS and CDR2 is FNYEAQ in the germline V gene. This CDR3 contains 15 residues. CDR3 loop: CASSRGQFLNEKLFF. CDR3 bases: TGTGCCAGCAGCCGTGGACAGTTCCTTAATGAAAAACTGTTTTTT.

The chain combines TRBV4-3 with TRBJ2-2; 8 nucleotides line up with TRBD2. This CDR3 contains 15 residues. V was clipped by 2 bases and J by 8 bases; unmatched bases: 7. Germline V CDR1 and CDR2: LGHNA, YSLEER. The CDR3 bases are TGCGCCAGCAGCCAACGGGGGGGCCTCAGTGGGGAGCTGTTTTTT. Amino acid sequence: CASSQRGGLSGELFF.

The V and J genes are TRBV5-4 and TRBJ2-4; 13 bases match TRBD2. The V gene's germline CDR1 is SGHNT and CDR2 YYREEE (reference sequence). The CDR3 extends over 15 amino acids. With V trimmed by 3 bases and J by 6 bases, 3 bases remained unmatched. The CDR3 is CASSSWTSGGNIQYF. The DNA of the CDR3 is TGTGCCAGCAGCTCGTGGACTAGCGGGGGAAACATTCAGTACTTC. Complete variable domain (other parts from reference TRBV5-4 and TRBJ2-4): ETGVTQSPTHLIKTRGQQVTLRCSSQSGHNTVSWYQQALGQGPQFIFQYYREEENGRGNFPPRFSGLQFPNYSSELNVNALELDDSALYLCASSSWTSGGNIQYFGAGTRLSVL.

With respect to this clone: This CDR3 is also generated by other DNA sequences in the sample. This rearrangement joins TRBV5-4 to TRBJ2-7; D possibly corresponds to TRBD1 (6 bases). CDR3 length: 14 amino acids. V was trimmed by 2 bases and J by 1 base, leaving 10 bases between them. Germline values: CDR1 SGHNT, CDR2 YYREEE (reference sequence). For the CDR3, the DNA is TGTGCCAGCAGCTTCCAGGGGCCTTCCTACGAGCAGTACTTC. Protein product: CASSFQGPSYEQYF.

The chain uses TRBV2 and TRBJ1-1, with D maybe TRBD1 (5 bases). The length of the CDR3 is 11 residues. Germline loops: CDR1 SNHLY, CDR2 FYNNEI. Trimming pared 9 bases from V and 1 base from J, leaving 6 bases between. The CDR3 region has the DNA TGTGCCAGTACAGGGAACACTGAAGCTTTCTTT. It yields the protein CASTGNTEAFF.

The chain joins TRBV30 to TRBJ1-4; 7 positions match TRBD1. V lost 2 bases and J lost 4; bases outside the gene matches: 1. This CDR3 contains 13 residues. The germline V gene has CDR1 GTSNPN and CDR2 SVGIG (reference sequence). Here the CDR3 reads CAWSRDSNEKLFF. CDR3 bases: TGTGCCTGGAGTAGGGACAGTAATGAAAAACTGTTTTTT.

The rearrangement joins TRBV15 to TRBJ2-7, with TRBD1 identical over 8 bases. V was pared by 5 bases and J by 2 bases, with 8 bases of the junction left unmatched. Germline V gene sequence: CDR1 LNHNV, CDR2 YYDKDF (reference sequence). CDR3 size: 15 residues. The CDR3, as DNA: TGTGCCACCAGCCCGCGGACAGGGTTCGCCTACGAGCAGTACTTC. It specifies CATSPRTGFAYEQYF.

This chain joins TRBV5-1 and TRBJ2-1; 10 bases are a match to TRBD2. The CDR3 runs 16 residues. CDR1 is SGHRS and CDR2 is YFSETQ in the germline V gene. V was clipped by 2 bases and J by 6 bases; unmatched bases: 8. In DNA, the CDR3 is TGCGCCAGCAGCTTTATGAAGCGGGAGGGCCCCAATGAGCAGTTCTTC. Its protein is CASSFMKREGPNEQFF. Combining the CDR3 with reference TRBV5-1 and TRBJ2-1 gives the whole variable domain KAGVTQTPRYLIKTRGQQVTLSCSPISGHRSVSWYQQTPGQGLQFLFEYFSETQRNKGNFPGRFSGRQFSNSRSEMNVSTLELGDSALYLCASSFMKREGPNEQFFGPGTRLTVL.

The chain uses TRBV5-1 and TRBJ2-7; 14 bases are shared with TRBD2. This CDR3 is 19 amino acids long. The junction had 14 bases not matched to a gene; V was cut back by 6 bases and J by 0 bases. Germline CDR1 and CDR2: SGHRS and YFSETQ. CDR3 protein: CASTLGSGLAGESSYEQYF. Here the CDR3 DNA reads TGCGCCAGCACCCTCGGGTCGGGACTAGCGGGGGAGAGCTCCTACGAGCAGTACTTC.

The chain has TRBV28 and TRBJ2-5, with TRBD1 matching 7 bases. This CDR3 spans 15 amino acids. V dropped 4 bases and J dropped 5; count of bases not matched to a gene: 10. Germline assignment: CDR1 MDHEN and CDR2 SYDVKM. This chain's CDR3 is CASSSITGVWETQYF. In DNA form, the CDR3 reads TGTGCCAGCAGTTCCATTACAGGGGTCTGGGAGACCCAGTACTTC.

Comment on this clone: Compared with germline, one end of the junction differs, possibly owing to a read error. The chain carries TRBV15 and TRBJ2-7, with D perhaps TRBD1 (5 bases). The CDR3 contains 14 residues. The germline gives CDR1 LNHNV, CDR2 YYDKDF (reference sequence). The CDR3 DNA reads TGTGCCACCAGCAGAGATCAGGGCAGCTACGGGCAGTACTTC. Translating it yields CATSRDQGSYGQYF.

The chain carries TRBV7-9 and TRBJ2-4; D ambiguous. Trimming took off 1 base at V and 7 bases at J, with 14 bases between the two ends. The CDR3 contains 15 residues. Germline V lookup: CDR1 SEHNR, CDR2 FQNEAQ (reference sequence). The DNA for the CDR3 is TGTGCCAGCAGCTTAGTGGGCCCCATCCCCAACATTCAGTACTTC. Translation: CASSLVGPIPNIQYF.

The gene calls are TRBV18 and TRBJ1-2; the D gene is possibly TRBD1 (6 bases). Germline values: CDR1 KGHSH, CDR2 LQKENI. This CDR3 has 14 residues. The V end was cut by 4 bases, the J end by 2 bases, with 11 bases between. The CDR3 protein is CASSQDRSNYGYTF. CDR3 coding DNA: TGTGCCAGCTCACAGGACAGATCAAACTATGGCTACACCTTC. The whole variable domain, remainder taken from reference TRBV18 and TRBJ1-2, is NAGVMQNPRHLVRRRGQEARLRCSPMKGHSHVYWYRQLPEEGLKFMVYLQKENIIDESGMPKERFSAEFPKEGPSILRIQQVVRGDSAAYFCASSQDRSNYGYTFGSGTRLTVV.

The rearrangement joins TRBV4-3 to TRBJ2-7; 10 positions agree with TRBD2. Trimming at V came to 0 bases and at J to 2 bases, leaving 10 bases not matched to a gene. Looked up from germline, CDR1 is LGHNA and CDR2 is YSLEER. The CDR3 contains 18 residues. The CDR3 region is CASSQDLIAGGLAYEQYF. As DNA, the CDR3 is TGCGCCAGCAGCCAAGATTTGATAGCGGGAGGATTAGCCTACGAGCAGTACTTC.

V usage is TRBV5-1 and J usage is TRBJ1-4; D remains ambiguous. Per germline, CDR1 SGHRS and CDR2 YFSETQ. CDR3 length: 16 residues. The V end was cut by 3 bases, the J end by 0 bases, with 12 bases between. In DNA, the CDR3 is TGCGCCAGCAGCTACGGGAGGAGGTCAACTAATGAAAAACTGTTTTTT. Its translation: CASSYGRRSTNEKLFF.

The chain carries TRBV7-2 and TRBJ1-5; 9 positions agree with TRBD1. V lost 5 bases, J lost 3 bases, and 8 bases stayed unmatched. Germline V gene lookup returns CDR1 SGHTA and CDR2 FQGNSA. This CDR3 is built from 16 residues. The CDR3 DNA reads TGTGCCAGCAGCCCGTGGGGGACAGGGAACAATCAGCCCCAGCATTTT. It encodes CASSPWGTGNNQPQHF.